This T cell receptor beta chain comes out of a study of T-cell memory formation after mild COVID-19. Study in general: Clusters were largely donor specific.

One entry per CDR3 protein results from TCRdb running MiXCR on the 5' RACE reads. The sample yields around 25,000 distinct CDR3 sequences, less than 8% seen once. The study's findings and limits: The authors left the SARS-CoV-2 specificity of second-wave clones peaking on day 37 unconfirmed.

This clonotype was counted at least ten times. Its matching antigen is unknown. This CDR3 has 14 residues. Per the germline V gene, CDR1 is SGHRS and CDR2 is YFSETQ. The ends were cut back, 4 bases at V and 3 bases at J, with 13 bases in the middle. The clonotype was recovered from an adult woman who had mild COVID-19 (a few samples of this study predate the infection). Cell type and time point are not known. V usage is TRBV5-1 and J usage is TRBJ1-2; D is ambiguous. Specimen: PBMCs or a T cell subset sorted from them (not recorded which). The CDR3 nucleotides read TGCGCCAGCAGCCTTTTCACAGTGGACTATGGCTACACCTTC. It yields the protein CASSLFTVDYGYTF. Combining the CDR3 with reference TRBV5-1 and TRBJ1-2 gives the whole variable domain KAGVTQTPRYLIKTRGQQVTLSCSPISGHRSVSWYQQTPGQGLQFLFEYFSETQRNKGNFPGRFSGRQFSNSRSEMNVSTLELGDSALYLCASSLFTVDYGYTFGSGTRLTVV.